The rows below give T cell receptor beta chains drawn from one sample of a study of OX40 agonist ivuxolimab in advanced cancers. Profiled with immunoSEQ multiplex PCR; TCRdb holds only in-frame clones, not every one. Here the sample spans tens of thousands of clones, 85% to 90% being singletons. Material: CD4+ or CD8+ T cells sorted from blood, obtained in a trial of the OX40 agonist ivuxolimab. These receptors originate from an adult with an advanced solid tumor such as melanoma, head and neck, liver or kidney cancer. The CDR3 runs from the conserved cysteine through the conserved F or W. The order of the fields is V gene, D gene, J gene, clone size, CDR3 protein, CDR3 DNA. A D gene is named only where the DNA matches it firmly. Part of the rows lack a size; the others show once, few, many or a class for expanded clones.

v_gene: TRBV2; d_gene: .; j_gene: TRBJ2-6; abundance: .; CDR3aa: CASRGRQQGGANVLTF; CDR3nt: TGTGCCAGCAGGGGGCGGCAACAGGGTGGGGCCAACGTCCTGACTTTC
v_gene: TRBV7-9; d_gene: .; j_gene: TRBJ1-1; abundance: .; CDR3aa: CASSPPLGANTEAFF; CDR3nt: TGTGCCAGCAGCCCCCCCCTGGGGGCTAACACTGAAGCTTTCTTT
v_gene: TRBV27; d_gene: .; j_gene: TRBJ1-1; abundance: .; CDR3aa: CASGRGGNTEAFF; CDR3nt: TGTGCCTCAGGGAGGGGGGGGAACACTGAAGCTTTCTTT
v_gene: TRBV28; d_gene: .; j_gene: TRBJ2-1; abundance: .; CDR3aa: CASSLTGRRRGSSYNEQFF; CDR3nt: TGTGCCAGCAGTTTAACAGGGAGGAGGCGGGGCAGCTCCTACAATGAGCAGTTCTTC
v_gene: TRBV7-8; d_gene: TRBD2; j_gene: TRBJ2-1; abundance: .; CDR3aa: CASSLGLAGDEQFF; CDR3nt: TGTGCCAGCAGCCTGGGACTAGCGGGTGATGAGCAGTTCTTC
v_gene: TRBV6-6; d_gene: TRBD2; j_gene: TRBJ2-3; abundance: .; CDR3aa: CASKAGVVQYF; CDR3nt: TGTGCCAGCAAAGCGGGAGTCGTGCAGTATTTT
v_gene: TRBV28; d_gene: .; j_gene: TRBJ2-5; abundance: .; CDR3aa: CASSPWRETQYF; CDR3nt: TGTGCCAGCAGTCCTTGGCGGGAGACCCAGTACTTC
v_gene: TRBV28; d_gene: .; j_gene: TRBJ1-1; abundance: .; CDR3aa: CASSTALLGAFF; CDR3nt: TGTGCCAGCAGCACCGCCCTCTTGGGAGCTTTCTTT
v_gene: TRBV11-1; d_gene: .; j_gene: TRBJ2-1; abundance: .; CDR3aa: CASSFTGWAHNEQFF; CDR3nt: TGTGCCAGCAGCTTTACAGGGTGGGCTCACAATGAGCAGTTCTTC
v_gene: TRBV7-2; d_gene: TRBD1; j_gene: TRBJ1-1; abundance: .; CDR3aa: CASSLGLGTGPREAFF; CDR3nt: TGTGCCAGCAGCTTAGGATTGGGGACAGGGCCCAGGGAAGCTTTCTTT
v_gene: TRBV19; d_gene: .; j_gene: TRBJ1-5; abundance: .; CDR3aa: CATGPFDQPQHF; CDR3nt: TGTGCCACCGGGCCCTTCGACCAGCCCCAGCATTTT
v_gene: TRBV27; d_gene: TRBD1; j_gene: TRBJ1-5; abundance: .; CDR3aa: CASGGQGTVQPQHF; CDR3nt: TGTGCCAGCGGGGGACAGGGAACGGTTCAGCCCCAGCATTTT
v_gene: TRBV5-6; d_gene: TRBD1; j_gene: TRBJ1-1; abundance: .; CDR3aa: CASSWGPGQGGGTEAFF; CDR3nt: TGTGCCAGCAGTTGGGGACCGGGACAGGGAGGAGGCACTGAAGCTTTCTTT
v_gene: TRBV28; d_gene: .; j_gene: TRBJ1-3; abundance: .; CDR3aa: CASSPHSMRNTIYF; CDR3nt: TGTGCCAGCAGTCCTCACAGTATGAGGAACACCATATATTTT
v_gene: TRBV29-1; d_gene: TRBD2; j_gene: TRBJ2-3; abundance: .; CDR3aa: CSVGGGGTDTQYF; CDR3nt: TGCAGCGTTGGCGGGGGGGGCACAGATACGCAGTATTTT
v_gene: TRBV29-1; d_gene: TRBD1; j_gene: TRBJ2-5; abundance: .; CDR3aa: CSVEEQGTQETQYF; CDR3nt: TGCAGCGTTGAAGAACAGGGGACCCAAGAGACCCAGTACTTC
v_gene: TRBV4-1; d_gene: TRBD2; j_gene: TRBJ2-3; abundance: .; CDR3aa: CASTLRAGLAETSTDTQYF; CDR3nt: TGCGCCAGCACCCTAAGAGCGGGTCTAGCGGAGACTAGCACAGATACGCAGTATTTT
v_gene: TRBV7-3; d_gene: TRBD1; j_gene: TRBJ2-5; abundance: .; CDR3aa: CASSQQGETQYF; CDR3nt: TGTGCCAGCAGCCAACAGGGGGAGACCCAGTACTTC
v_gene: TRBV28; d_gene: TRBD1; j_gene: TRBJ2-7; abundance: .; CDR3aa: CASSLFPGGIGYEQYF; CDR3nt: TGTGCCAGCAGTTTATTTCCAGGGGGCATAGGATACGAGCAGTACTTC
v_gene: TRBV6-5; d_gene: .; j_gene: TRBJ1-2; abundance: .; CDR3aa: CASSRKKTDGGYTF; CDR3nt: TGTGCCAGCAGCCGCAAAAAAACAGACGGAGGCTACACCTTC
v_gene: TRBV13; d_gene: .; j_gene: TRBJ2-3; abundance: .; CDR3aa: CASPGPSGADTQYF; CDR3nt: TGTGCCAGCCCAGGGCCGTCGGGGGCAGATACGCAGTATTTT
v_gene: TRBV4-2; d_gene: TRBD1; j_gene: TRBJ2-1; abundance: .; CDR3aa: CASSQEGGGTYNEQFF; CDR3nt: TGTGCCAGCAGCCAAGAAGGGGGCGGCACCTACAATGAGCAGTTCTTC
v_gene: TRBV7-2; d_gene: .; j_gene: TRBJ1-2; abundance: .; CDR3aa: CASSEDNYGYTF; CDR3nt: TGTGCCAGCAGCGAAGATAACTATGGCTACACCTTC
v_gene: TRBV7-9; d_gene: .; j_gene: TRBJ2-5; abundance: .; CDR3aa: CASSLTGIETQYF; CDR3nt: TGTGCCAGCAGCCTAACGGGGATCGAGACCCAGTACTTC
v_gene: TRBV6-6; d_gene: .; j_gene: TRBJ1-2; abundance: once; CDR3aa: CASSYAGAPNYGYTF; CDR3nt: TGTGCCAGCAGTTATGCAGGGGCACCCAACTATGGCTACACCTTC
v_gene: TRBV11-3; d_gene: .; j_gene: TRBJ2-3; abundance: once; CDR3aa: CASRRTPEDTQYF; CDR3nt: TGTGCCAGCAGACGGACTCCCGAAGATACGCAGTATTTT
v_gene: TRBV10-1; d_gene: .; j_gene: TRBJ1-1; abundance: once; CDR3aa: CASSESYGRNTEAFF; CDR3nt: TGCGCCAGCAGTGAGTCGTACGGAAGGAACACTGAAGCTTTCTTT
v_gene: TRBV11-2; d_gene: TRBD1; j_gene: TRBJ1-2; abundance: .; CDR3aa: CASRPIPDRSGGYTF; CDR3nt: TGTGCCAGCAGGCCTATCCCGGACAGGTCGGGGGGCTACACCTTC
v_gene: TRBV2; d_gene: .; j_gene: TRBJ2-3; abundance: .; CDR3aa: CASGGLSTDTQYF; CDR3nt: TGTGCCAGCGGCGGTTTGAGCACAGATACGCAGTATTTT
v_gene: TRBV16; d_gene: TRBD1; j_gene: TRBJ2-7; abundance: .; CDR3aa: CASSQFTRTGGELFPYEQYF; CDR3nt: TGTGCCAGCAGCCAATTTACGAGGACAGGGGGCGAGTTATTCCCCTACGAGCAGTACTTC
v_gene: TRBV30; d_gene: TRBD2; j_gene: TRBJ2-1; abundance: .; CDR3aa: CAWGRTSGSSNEQFF; CDR3nt: TGTGCCTGGGGGCGTACTAGCGGGAGTTCCAATGAGCAGTTCTTC
v_gene: TRBV28; d_gene: .; j_gene: TRBJ2-2; abundance: .; CDR3aa: CASSFRGELFF; CDR3nt: TGTGCCAGCAGTTTTCGGGGGGAGCTGTTTTTT
v_gene: TRBV7-8; d_gene: .; j_gene: TRBJ2-3; abundance: .; CDR3aa: CASSLMGGTDTQYF; CDR3nt: TGTGCCAGCAGCTTAATGGGGGGCACAGATACGCAGTATTTT
v_gene: TRBV5-6; d_gene: TRBD1; j_gene: TRBJ1-4; abundance: .; CDR3aa: CASSLTGAEKLFF; CDR3nt: TGTGCCAGCAGCTTGACAGGGGCTGAAAAACTGTTTTTT
v_gene: TRBV10-3; d_gene: .; j_gene: TRBJ2-1; abundance: few; CDR3aa: CAISEPRQGGDEQFF; CDR3nt: TGTGCCATCAGTGAGCCCCGACAGGGAGGGGATGAGCAGTTCTTC
v_gene: TRBV7-8; d_gene: .; j_gene: TRBJ2-3; abundance: .; CDR3aa: CASSLVSPDTQYF; CDR3nt: TGTGCCAGCAGCTTAGTTAGTCCAGATACGCAGTATTTT
v_gene: TRBV5-1; d_gene: TRBD1; j_gene: TRBJ2-5; abundance: .; CDR3aa: CASSKGQLFQETQYF; CDR3nt: TGCGCCAGCAGCAAGGGACAGCTCTTCCAAGAGACCCAGTACTTC
v_gene: TRBV5-1; d_gene: TRBD1; j_gene: TRBJ1-5; abundance: .; CDR3aa: CASSPGTGDQPQHF; CDR3nt: TGCGCCAGCAGCCCAGGGACAGGGGATCAGCCCCAGCATTTT
v_gene: TRBV7-6; d_gene: .; j_gene: TRBJ2-2; abundance: .; CDR3aa: CASSRARVSVGGELFF; CDR3nt: TGTGCCAGCAGCCGAGCTAGAGTTAGCGTAGGCGGGGAGCTGTTTTTT
v_gene: TRBV7-2; d_gene: .; j_gene: TRBJ1-5; abundance: once; CDR3aa: CASSTDRRDQPQHF; CDR3nt: TGTGCCAGCAGCACAGACAGGCGAGATCAGCCCCAGCATTTT
v_gene: TRBV10-3; d_gene: TRBD1; j_gene: TRBJ1-1; abundance: .; CDR3aa: CATGTGIMNTEAFF; CDR3nt: TGTGCCACCGGGACAGGGATCATGAACACTGAAGCTTTCTTT
v_gene: TRBV5-1; d_gene: .; j_gene: TRBJ2-5; abundance: .; CDR3aa: CASSLSGVQVQETQYF; CDR3nt: TGCGCCAGCAGCTTGTCGGGGGTGCAGGTACAAGAGACCCAGTACTTC